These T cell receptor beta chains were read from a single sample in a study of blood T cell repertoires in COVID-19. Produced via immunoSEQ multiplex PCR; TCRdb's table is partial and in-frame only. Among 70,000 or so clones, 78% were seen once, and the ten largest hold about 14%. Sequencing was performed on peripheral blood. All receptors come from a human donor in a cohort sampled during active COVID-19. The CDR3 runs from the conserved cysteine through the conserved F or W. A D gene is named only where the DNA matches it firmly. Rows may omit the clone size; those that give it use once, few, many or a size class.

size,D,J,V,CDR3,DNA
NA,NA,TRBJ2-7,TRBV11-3,CASSLGQGLGYEQYF,TGTGCCAGCAGCTTAGGGCAGGGTCTCGGCTACGAGCAGTACTTC
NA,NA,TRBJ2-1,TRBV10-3,CAISESSTEGDEQFF,TGTGCCATCAGTGAGTCGAGCACGGAGGGAGATGAGCAGTTCTTC
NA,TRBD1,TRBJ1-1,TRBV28,CASSLNRGWNTEAFF,TGTGCCAGCAGTCTAAACAGGGGATGGAACACTGAAGCTTTCTTT
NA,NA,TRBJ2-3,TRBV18,CASSPPGRADTQYF,TGTGCCAGCTCACCACCCGGCAGGGCAGATACGCAGTATTTT
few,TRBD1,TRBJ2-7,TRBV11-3,CASSLDLRDRGDEQYF,TGTGCCAGCAGCTTAGATTTGCGGGACAGGGGTGACGAGCAGTACTTC
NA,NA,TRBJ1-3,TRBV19,CASRGAGRPGNTIYF,TGTGCCAGTAGGGGGGCAGGACGACCTGGAAACACCATATATTTT
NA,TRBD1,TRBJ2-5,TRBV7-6,CASSSPDRGGGETQYF,TGTGCCAGCAGCTCACCGGACAGGGGAGGAGGAGAGACCCAGTACTTC
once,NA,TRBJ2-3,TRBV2,CASIYSGLEDTQYF,TGTGCCAGCATTTATTCCGGGTTAGAAGATACGCAGTATTTT
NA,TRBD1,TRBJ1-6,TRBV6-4,CASSATGDNSPLHF,TGTGCCAGCAGTGCGACAGGGGATAATTCACCCCTCCACTTT
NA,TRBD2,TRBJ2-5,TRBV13,CASSLGLGSGRAETQYF,TGTGCCAGCAGCTTAGGCCTAGGTAGCGGGAGGGCAGAGACCCAGTACTTC
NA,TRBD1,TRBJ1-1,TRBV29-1,CSADRVENTEAFF,TGCAGCGCCGACAGGGTAGAGAACACTGAAGCTTTCTTT
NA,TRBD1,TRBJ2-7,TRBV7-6,CASSHLGQGLNYEQYF,TGTGCCAGCAGCCACCTCGGACAGGGGCTTAACTACGAGCAGTACTTC
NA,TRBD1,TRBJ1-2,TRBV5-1,CASSPIQGSDYGYTF,TGCGCCAGCTCCCCAATACAGGGGAGTGACTATGGCTACACCTTC
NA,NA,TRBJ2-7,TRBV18,CASSSQGEQYF,TGTGCCAGCTCCTCCCAGGGCGAGCAGTACTTC
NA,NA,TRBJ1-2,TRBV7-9,CASSLYPQRGHYGYTF,TGTGCCAGCAGTTTATACCCTCAGCGGGGGCACTATGGCTACACCTTC
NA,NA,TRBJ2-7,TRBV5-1,CASSLDREWPYEQYF,TGCGCCAGCAGCTTGGATCGGGAGTGGCCCTACGAGCAGTACTTC